The sequence of this T cell receptor beta chain was determined in a study of T-cell memory formation after mild COVID-19. In the study overall: Across donors, TCR clusters were largely donor specific.

This clonotype was found a few times. What it binds is not known. Points from the study as a whole: In pre-infection memory, a portion of responding clones appeared, which suggested that cross-reactive memory joined. Contracting clones, day 15 to 85, had balanced CD4/CD8, and later expanders favored CD4+.

TCRdb analysed the 5' RACE reads with MiXCR anew, one entry per CDR3 protein. The sample yields under 600,000 distinct CDR3 sequences, about a fifth seen once. Sequencing was performed on PBMCs or a T cell subset sorted from them (not recorded which). This receptor was taken from an adult woman who had mild COVID-19 (a few samples of this study predate the infection). Cell type and time point are not known.

CDR3 region: CASSPNSGPAYEQYF. The DNA for the CDR3 is TGTGCCAGCAGCCCCAATAGCGGCCCTGCCTACGAGCAGTACTTC. The chain is built from TRBV11-3 and TRBJ2-7; a weak D match, TRBD2 (6 bases). V was shortened by 5 bases and J by 2 bases, with 16 bases between the two germline ends. Germline-derived CDR1 and CDR2 are SGHNT and YENEEA. The CDR3 extends over 15 amino acids.